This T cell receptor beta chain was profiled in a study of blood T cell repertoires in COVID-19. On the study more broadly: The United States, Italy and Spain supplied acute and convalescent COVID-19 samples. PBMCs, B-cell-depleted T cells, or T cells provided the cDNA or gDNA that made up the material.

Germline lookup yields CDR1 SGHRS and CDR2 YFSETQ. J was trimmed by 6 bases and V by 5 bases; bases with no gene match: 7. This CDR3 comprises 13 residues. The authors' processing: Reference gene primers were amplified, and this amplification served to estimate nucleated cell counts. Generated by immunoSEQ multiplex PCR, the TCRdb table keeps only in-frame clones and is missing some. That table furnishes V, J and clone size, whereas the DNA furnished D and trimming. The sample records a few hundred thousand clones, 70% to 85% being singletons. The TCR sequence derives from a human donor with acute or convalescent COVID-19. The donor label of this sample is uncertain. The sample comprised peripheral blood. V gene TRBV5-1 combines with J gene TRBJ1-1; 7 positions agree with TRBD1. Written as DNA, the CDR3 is TGCGCCAGCAGGTTGAACAGGGGACCTGAAGCTTTCTTT. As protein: CASRLNRGPEAFF. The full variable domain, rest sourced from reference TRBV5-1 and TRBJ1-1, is KAGVTQTPRYLIKTRGQQVTLSCSPISGHRSVSWYQQTPGQGLQFLFEYFSETQRNKGNFPGRFSGRQFSNSRSEMNVSTLELGDSALYLCASRLNRGPEAFFGQGTRLTVV.